These 5 T cell receptor beta chains originate from one sample sequenced in a study of regulatory T cells in long-lasting Graves disease. Arm-PCR of CDR3 regions with iRepertoire HTBI primers generated TCR beta libraries. One entry per CDR3 protein, called by TCRdb with MiXCR from the multiplex PCR reads. The table lists approximately 490,000 distinct CDR3 sequences, about 16% of them singletons. The time point denotes: newly diagnosed GD, antithyroid drugs for less than 3 months. There was RNA extracted from PBMCs, and the TCR library was made from it. The sample also formed part of further work on T cells in Graves' hyperthyroidism and ophthalmopathy.

Sequenced material: peripheral blood mononuclear cells (PBMCs), taken at new diagnosis, from a patient treated with antithyroid drugs. These receptors all stem from a man between 35 and 55 years old with Graves disease.

The chain carries TRBV3-1 and TRBJ1-1, with D uncertain. The CDR3 runs 16 residues. V lost 0 bases to trimming and J lost 0 bases, with 11 bases between them. CDR1 is LGHDT, CDR2 YNNKEL, per germline (reference sequence). The DNA for the CDR3 is TGTGCCAGCAGCCAAGATAGTTGGGCTGTGAACACTGAAGCTTTCTTT. This encodes CASSQDSWAVNTEAFF.

This clonotype was counted ten times or more. This chain joins TRBV3-1 and TRBJ2-7; TRBD1 might be the D (6 bases). Between the trimmed V and J ends, which lost 3 bases and 0 bases, there was a span of 12 bases. Germline V CDR1 and CDR2: LGHDT, YNNKEL (reference sequence). The CDR3 totals 15 residues. Written as DNA, the CDR3 is TGTGCCAGCAGCCATAAGGGGGTCGACTCCTACGAGCAGTACTTC. Translation gives CASSHKGVDSYEQYF.

Turning to this clonotype: This likely came from a read error, as a far larger clone is one base away. J is TRBJ2-3 and V is TRBV11-2; 7 nucleotides agree with TRBD2. CDR3 length: 16 residues. Germline V gives CDR1 SGHAT, CDR2 FQNNGV. CDR3 sequence (DNA): TGTGCCAGCAGCTTGTACCGCGGGAGTGCGGGGAATGAGCAGTCCTTC. Amino acid sequence: CASSLYRGSAGNEQSF.

Regarding this clonotype: Being one base from a much bigger clone, this may be a read error. This chain links TRBV7-2 with TRBJ2-3; 11 nucleotides agree with TRBD2. Looked up from germline, CDR1 is SGHTA and CDR2 is FQGNSA. The CDR3 has 15 residues. The CDR3 DNA sequence: TGTGCCAGAAGCTTACAACTAGCGGGAGTAGATACGCAGTATTTT. Protein: CARSLQLAGVDTQYF.

This clonotype occurred a few times. The chain links TRBV9 to TRBJ2-4; TRBD2 is a possible D gene (5 bases). The V gene's germline CDR1 is SGDLS and CDR2 YYNGEE. The length of the CDR3 is 14 residues. Trimming took 2 bases from V and 3 from J, leaving 9 bases between them. CDR3 in amino acids: CASSVGGGKNIQYF. The CDR3 DNA reads TGTGCCAGCAGCGTCGGAGGTGGCAAAAACATTCAGTACTTC.